This paragraph covers one T cell receptor beta chain sequence. V lost 2 bases to trimming and J lost 4 bases; unmatched junction nucleotides: 11. Germline-derived CDR1 and CDR2 are MNHNS and SASEGT. CDR3 length: 16 residues. These data are taken from a study of shared T cell receptors in the human thymus. Some clones are missing from TCRdb's copy, which holds only in-frame ones; the method was immunoSEQ multiplex PCR. The sample includes almost 550,000 clones, approximately 80% of them seen just once. This sample was shared with a second study, whose subject was human thymus T cells.

The sequenced material came from thymocytes. The sequence was collected from a boy under two years old with a congenital heart defect. The chain has TRBV6-1 and TRBJ2-7, with 7 bases lining up with TRBD2. The CDR3 DNA is TGTGCCAGCAGTGAACGGGGGGTTGTAACTGTTTACGAGCAGTACTTC. Protein sequence: CASSERGVVTVYEQYF.